What follows describes a single T cell receptor beta chain. Its matching antigen is unknown. About 0.45 to 1 ug RNA was reverse transcribed with random hexamers. Across 54 Vbeta and 13 Jbeta, immunoSEQ multiplex PCR amplified TCR beta CDR3. One entry per CDR3 protein, called by TCRdb with MiXCR from the immunoSEQ multiplex PCR reads. The data hold around 200,000 distinct CDR3 sequences, with 92% observed a single time. Germline trimming cut 4 bases from V and 9 bases from J; bases unmatched to any gene: 9. CDR1 LNHNV and CDR2 YYDKDF come from the germline V gene (reference sequence). This CDR3 comprises 14 residues. High-throughput TCR beta sequencing covered peripheral CD8+ and CD4+ T cells. CD8+ and CD4+ T cells were negatively isolated; TEMRA cells were FACS-enriched. This entry is derived from a study of CD8 T cells in Susac syndrome. Whole-study results and caveats: As the study acknowledged, the number of individuals who were part of its TCR sequencing and HLA analysis was relatively small.

The sequencing input was CD8+ T cells from PBMCs. This receptor was taken from a human donor with multiple sclerosis. The chain uses TRBV15 and TRBJ2-1; 7 positions agree with TRBD2. The CDR3 sequence is CATSTSHAGVEQFF. CDR3 nucleotide sequence: TGTGCCACCAGCACCTCCCACGCGGGGGTTGAGCAGTTCTTC.